This TCR beta chain was retrieved from a study of OX40 agonist ivuxolimab in advanced cancers. Overall study: Aged roughly 23 to 85 with a mean of about 60 years, they were more than 80% male. Three patients showed partial responses: one hepatocellular carcinoma and two cutaneous melanoma cases. Study-wide results and limits: The average count of expanded clones was higher among CD8+ T cells than among CD4+.

Here immunoSEQ multiplex PCR was the method, and the copy in TCRdb shows in-frame clones only, minus some. The sample comprises tens of thousands of clones, roughly 84% of which are singletons, and more than 0.3% rests with the top ten. Points on this clone: The antigen is unknown.

This CDR3 comprises 15 residues. Germline CDR1 and CDR2: SGHTS and YDEGEE. The V segment lost 0 bases and the J segment 5 bases; nucleotides outside the gene matches: 6. The rearrangement uses TRBV5-8 and TRBJ2-3; 7 bases line up with TRBD2. The sample in question was CD4+ or CD8+ T cells sorted from blood, obtained in a trial of the OX40 agonist ivuxolimab. This clonotype originated in an adult with an advanced solid tumor such as melanoma, head and neck, liver or kidney cancer. The CDR3: CASSLGGGPIDTQYF. CDR3 bases: TGTGCCAGCAGCTTGGGGGGAGGGCCAATAGATACGCAGTATTTT.